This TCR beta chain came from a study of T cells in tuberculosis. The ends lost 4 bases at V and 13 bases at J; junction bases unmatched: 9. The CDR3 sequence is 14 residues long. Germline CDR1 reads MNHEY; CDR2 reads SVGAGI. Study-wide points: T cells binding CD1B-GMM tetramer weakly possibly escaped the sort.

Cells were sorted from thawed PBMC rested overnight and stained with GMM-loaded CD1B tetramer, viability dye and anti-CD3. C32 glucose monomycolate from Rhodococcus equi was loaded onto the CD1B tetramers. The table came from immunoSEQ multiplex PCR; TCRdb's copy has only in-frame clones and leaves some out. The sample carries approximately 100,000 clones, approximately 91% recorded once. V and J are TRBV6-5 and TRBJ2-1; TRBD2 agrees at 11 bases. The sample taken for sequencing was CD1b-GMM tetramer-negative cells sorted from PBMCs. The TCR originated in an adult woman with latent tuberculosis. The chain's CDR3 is CASSSTELAGVQFF. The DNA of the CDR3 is TGTGCCAGCAGTTCTACCGAACTAGCGGGGGTTCAGTTCTTC.